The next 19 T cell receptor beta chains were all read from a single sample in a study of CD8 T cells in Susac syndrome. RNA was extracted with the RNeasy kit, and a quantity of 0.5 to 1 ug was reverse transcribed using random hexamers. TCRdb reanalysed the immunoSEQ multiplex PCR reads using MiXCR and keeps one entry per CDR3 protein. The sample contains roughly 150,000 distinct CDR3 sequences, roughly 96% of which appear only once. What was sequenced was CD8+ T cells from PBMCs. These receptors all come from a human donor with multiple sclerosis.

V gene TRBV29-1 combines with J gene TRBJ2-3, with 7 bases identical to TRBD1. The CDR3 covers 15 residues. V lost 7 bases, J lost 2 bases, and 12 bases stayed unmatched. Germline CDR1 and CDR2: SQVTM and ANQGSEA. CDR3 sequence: CSARDGTADTDTQYF. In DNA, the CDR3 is TGCAGCGCCCGAGACGGGACAGCTGACACAGATACGCAGTATTTT.

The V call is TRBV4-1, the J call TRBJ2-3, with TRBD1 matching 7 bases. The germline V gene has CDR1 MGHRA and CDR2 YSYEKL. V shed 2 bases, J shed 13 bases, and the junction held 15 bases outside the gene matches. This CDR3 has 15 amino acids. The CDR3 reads CASSQMGPRGGVEYF. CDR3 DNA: TGCGCCAGCAGCCAAATGGGGCCCAGAGGGGGCGTGGAGTATTTT.

The CDR3 loop reads CASSDRRDSNQPQHF. CDR3 DNA sequence: TGTGCCAGCAGTGACCGCAGAGATAGCAATCAGCCCCAGCATTTT. This chain joins TRBV2 and TRBJ1-5; no clear D. CDR1 and CDR2 (germline): SNHLY, FYNNEI. Trimming shortened V by 3 bases and J by 0 bases, and 9 bases separated the two germline ends. The CDR3 consists of 15 residues.

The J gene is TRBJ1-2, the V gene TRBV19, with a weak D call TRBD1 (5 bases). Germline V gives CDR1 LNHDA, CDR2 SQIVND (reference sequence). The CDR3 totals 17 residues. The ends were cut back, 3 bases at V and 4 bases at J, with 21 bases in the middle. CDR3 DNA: TGTGCCAGTAGTATCGAGCGGCCTATACCAGGGACCTATGGCTACACCTTC. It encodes CASSIERPIPGTYGYTF.

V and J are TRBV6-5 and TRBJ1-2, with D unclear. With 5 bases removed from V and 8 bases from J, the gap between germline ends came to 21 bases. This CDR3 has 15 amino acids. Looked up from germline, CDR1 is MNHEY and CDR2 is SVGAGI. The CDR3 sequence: CASSVGNYRSGGYTF. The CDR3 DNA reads TGTGCCAGCAGTGTCGGAAACTATAGGTCGGGGGGCTACACCTTC.

CDR3 nucleotide sequence: TGTGCCAGCAGTGACTACAGGGCCGGAGGCACAGATACGCAGTATTTT. It yields the protein CASSDYRAGGTDTQYF. This rearrangement joins TRBV6-1 to TRBJ2-3; possible D gene TRBD1, 6 bases. The CDR3 runs 16 residues. From germline, CDR1 is MNHNS and CDR2 SASEGT. With 3 bases removed from V and 1 base from J, the gap between germline ends came to 14 bases.

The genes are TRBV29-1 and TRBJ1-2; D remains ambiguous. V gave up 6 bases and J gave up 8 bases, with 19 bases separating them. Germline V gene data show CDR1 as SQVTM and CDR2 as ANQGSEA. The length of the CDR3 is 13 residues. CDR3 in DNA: TGCAGCGTGGTGGACGCTCCCCGGTGGGGCTACACCTTC. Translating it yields CSVVDAPRWGYTF.

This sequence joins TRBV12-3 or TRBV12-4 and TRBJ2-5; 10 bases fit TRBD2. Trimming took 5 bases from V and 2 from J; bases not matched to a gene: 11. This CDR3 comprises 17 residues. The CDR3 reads CASSTYRVSGGQETQYF. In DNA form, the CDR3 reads TGTGCCAGCAGTACCTATCGGGTTAGCGGGGGGCAAGAGACCCAGTACTTC.

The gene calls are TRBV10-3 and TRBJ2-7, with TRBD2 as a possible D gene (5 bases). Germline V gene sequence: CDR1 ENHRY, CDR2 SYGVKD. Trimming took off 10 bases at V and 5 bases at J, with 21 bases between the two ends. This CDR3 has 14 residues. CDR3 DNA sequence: TGTGCCAGCAATCCCGCTAGGGAGATTGACGAGCAGTACTTC. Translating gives CASNPAREIDEQYF.

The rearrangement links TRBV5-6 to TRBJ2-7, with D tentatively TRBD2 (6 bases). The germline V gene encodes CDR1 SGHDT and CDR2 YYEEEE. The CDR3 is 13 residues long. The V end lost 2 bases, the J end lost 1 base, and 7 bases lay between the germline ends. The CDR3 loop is CASSFGGSYEQYF. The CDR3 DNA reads TGTGCCAGCAGCTTCGGGGGATCCTACGAGCAGTACTTC.

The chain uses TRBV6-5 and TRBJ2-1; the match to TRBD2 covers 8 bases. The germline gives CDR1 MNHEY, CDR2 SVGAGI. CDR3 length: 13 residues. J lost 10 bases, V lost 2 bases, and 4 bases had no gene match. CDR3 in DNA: TGTGCCAGCAGTTACCCTCTAGCGGGCGAGCAGTTCTTC. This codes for CASSYPLAGEQFF.

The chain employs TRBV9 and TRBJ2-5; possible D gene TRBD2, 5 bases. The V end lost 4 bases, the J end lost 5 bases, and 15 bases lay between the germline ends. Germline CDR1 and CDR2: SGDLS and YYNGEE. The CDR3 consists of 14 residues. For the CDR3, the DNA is TGTGCCAGCAGCCCCTCGCGGAGAGGGGAGACCCAGTACTTC. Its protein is CASSPSRRGETQYF.

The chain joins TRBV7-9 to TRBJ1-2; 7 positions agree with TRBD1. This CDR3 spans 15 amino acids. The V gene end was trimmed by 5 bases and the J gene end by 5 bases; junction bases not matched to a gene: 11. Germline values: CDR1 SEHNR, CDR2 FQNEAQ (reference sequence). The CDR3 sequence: CASSPPTGFGYGYTF. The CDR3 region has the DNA TGTGCCAGCAGCCCCCCGACAGGGTTCGGATATGGCTACACCTTC.

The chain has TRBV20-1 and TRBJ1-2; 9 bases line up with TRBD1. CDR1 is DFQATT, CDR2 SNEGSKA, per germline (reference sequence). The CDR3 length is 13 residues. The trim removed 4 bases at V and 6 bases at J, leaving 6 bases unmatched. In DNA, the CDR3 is TGCAGTGCTATAAGAGGGACAGGGAATGGCTACACCTTC. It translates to CSAIRGTGNGYTF.

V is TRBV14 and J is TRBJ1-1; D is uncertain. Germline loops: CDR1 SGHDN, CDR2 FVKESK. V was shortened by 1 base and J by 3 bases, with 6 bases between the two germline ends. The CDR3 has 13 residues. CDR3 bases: TGTGCCAGCAGCCAAGTCGGGTACACTGAAGCTTTCTTT. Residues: CASSQVGYTEAFF.

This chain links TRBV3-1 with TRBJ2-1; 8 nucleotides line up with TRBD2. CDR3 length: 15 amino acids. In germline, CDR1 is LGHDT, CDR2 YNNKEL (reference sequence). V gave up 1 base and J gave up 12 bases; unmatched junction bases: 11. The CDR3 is CASSQAGTSGGRQFF. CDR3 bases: TGTGCCAGCAGCCAAGCGGGAACTAGCGGCGGTAGGCAGTTCTTC.

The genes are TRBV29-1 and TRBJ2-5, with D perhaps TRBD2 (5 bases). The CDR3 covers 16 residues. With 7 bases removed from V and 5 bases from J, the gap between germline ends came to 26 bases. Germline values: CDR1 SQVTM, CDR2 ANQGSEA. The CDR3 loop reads CSALMTPGRRAETQYF. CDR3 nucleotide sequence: TGCAGCGCGCTCATGACTCCTGGACGGCGGGCCGAGACCCAGTACTTC.

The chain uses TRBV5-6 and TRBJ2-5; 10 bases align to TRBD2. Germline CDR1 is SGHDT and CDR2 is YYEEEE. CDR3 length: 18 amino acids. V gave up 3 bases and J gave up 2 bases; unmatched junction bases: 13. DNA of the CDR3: TGTGCCAGCAGCTCGCCCTTAGGTAGCGGGGGGACTCAAGAGACCCAGTACTTC. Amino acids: CASSSPLGSGGTQETQYF.

The CDR3 DNA reads as TGTGCCAGCAGTCCAACTTACTCTGGGGCCAACGTCCTGACTTTC. This encodes CASSPTYSGANVLTF. The rearrangement links TRBV27 to TRBJ2-6; D call uncertain. Trimming stripped 5 bases from V and 0 bases from J, with 8 bases between. This CDR3 spans 15 amino acids. Germline V gene sequence: CDR1 MNHEY, CDR2 SMNVEV (reference sequence).